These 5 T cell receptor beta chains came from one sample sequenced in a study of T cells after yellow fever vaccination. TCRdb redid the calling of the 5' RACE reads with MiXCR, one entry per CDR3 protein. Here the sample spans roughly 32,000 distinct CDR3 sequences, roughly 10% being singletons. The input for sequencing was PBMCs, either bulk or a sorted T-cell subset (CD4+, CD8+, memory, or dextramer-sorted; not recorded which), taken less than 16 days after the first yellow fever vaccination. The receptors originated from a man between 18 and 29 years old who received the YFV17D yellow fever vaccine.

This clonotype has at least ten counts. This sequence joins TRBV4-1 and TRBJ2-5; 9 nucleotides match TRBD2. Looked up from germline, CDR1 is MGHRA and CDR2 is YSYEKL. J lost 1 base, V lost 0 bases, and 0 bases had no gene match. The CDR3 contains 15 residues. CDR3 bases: TGCGCCAGCAGCCAAGAGACTAGCGGCCAAGAGACCCAGTACTTC. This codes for CASSQETSGQETQYF.

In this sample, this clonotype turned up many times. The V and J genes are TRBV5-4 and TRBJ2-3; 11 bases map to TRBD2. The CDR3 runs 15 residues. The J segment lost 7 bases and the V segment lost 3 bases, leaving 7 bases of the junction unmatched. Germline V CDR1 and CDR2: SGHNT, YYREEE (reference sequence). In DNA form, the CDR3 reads TGTGCCAGCAGCTCGACGACTAGCGGGGCATATACGCAGTATTTT. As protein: CASSSTTSGAYTQYF.

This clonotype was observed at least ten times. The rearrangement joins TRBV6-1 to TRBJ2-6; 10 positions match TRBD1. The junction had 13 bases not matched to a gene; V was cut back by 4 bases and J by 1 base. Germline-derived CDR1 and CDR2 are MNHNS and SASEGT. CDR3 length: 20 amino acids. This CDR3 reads CASSGAPGQGQVSGANVLTF. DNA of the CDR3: TGTGCCAGCAGTGGGGCCCCGGGACAGGGGCAGGTATCTGGGGCCAACGTCCTGACTTTC.

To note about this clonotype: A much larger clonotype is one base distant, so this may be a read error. CDR3 amino acids: CTWSVDRANSGANVLTF. In DNA form, the CDR3 reads TGTACCTGGAGTGTAGACAGGGCCAACTCTGGGGCCAACGTCCTGACTTTC. The V call is TRBV30, the J call TRBJ2-6; 7 bases line up with TRBD1. Germline CDR1 and CDR2: GTSNPN and SVGIG (reference sequence). There are 17 residues in the CDR3.

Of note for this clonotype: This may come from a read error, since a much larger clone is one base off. The CDR3 DNA follows: TGCACCAGCAGCTTCCGGCAGGGCCTCACGAGTACAGATACGCAGTATTTT. Translated: CTSSFRQGLTSTDTQYF. The chain couples TRBV5-1 to TRBJ2-3, with D tentatively TRBD1 (5 bases). This CDR3 is built from 17 residues. The germline CDR1 and CDR2 sequences are SGHRS and YFSETQ.